Listed below are T cell receptor beta chains from one sample, sequenced in a study of OX40 agonist ivuxolimab in advanced cancers. This table comes from immunoSEQ multiplex PCR, and its TCRdb copy is limited to in-frame clones, with some not included. The repertoire holds approximately 66,000 clones, approximately 89% seen once, with around 0.5% in the top ten. The material sequenced was CD4+ or CD8+ T cells sorted from blood, taken in a trial of the OX40 agonist ivuxolimab. The receptor source for this set is an adult with an advanced solid tumor such as melanoma, head and neck, liver or kidney cancer. Each CDR3 is given with its conserved first and last residue. The D gene is left open where the match is weak. Clone size, where shown, is once, few, many, or a class for clones that have expanded.

clone size | J gene | V gene | D gene | CDR3 DNA | CDR3 protein
. | TRBJ1-1 | TRBV9 | . | TGTGCCAGCGCAGAAGGAGGGCGGAACACTGAAGCTTTCTTT | CASAEGGRNTEAFF
. | TRBJ2-5 | TRBV27 | TRBD1 | TGTGCCAGCAGTTTAAACAGGGGGCAAGAGACCCAGTACTTC | CASSLNRGQETQYF
. | TRBJ1-4 | TRBV21-1 | . | TGTGCCAGCAGCGCCGGGACAGGATCCGAAAAACTGTTTTTT | CASSAGTGSEKLFF
. | TRBJ1-6 | TRBV9 | . | TGTGCCAGCAGCGTAGCTGAGGATACACCCCTCCACTTT | CASSVAEDTPLHF
few | TRBJ1-2 | TRBV19 | . | TGTGCCAGTAGTGAAGTCCAGACAGCGGTGAACTTAGATGGCTACACCTTC | CASSEVQTAVNLDGYTF
. | TRBJ1-6 | TRBV9 | . | TGTGCCAGCAGCGCGCAGAGCTCCTATAATTCACCCCTCCACTTT | CASSAQSSYNSPLHF
. | TRBJ2-3 | TRBV5-1 | . | TGCGCCAGCAGCCCCGCGGGGGCCCCAGATACGCAGTATTTT | CASSPAGAPDTQYF
. | TRBJ1-6 | TRBV5-8 | . | TGTGCCAGCAGCCTCGACAGGAATAATTCACCCCTCCACTTT | CASSLDRNNSPLHF
. | TRBJ2-7 | TRBV6-6 | TRBD1 | TGTGCCAGCAGTTACTCAACAGGGGGCTACGAGCAGTACTTC | CASSYSTGGYEQYF
. | TRBJ2-3 | TRBV10-3 | . | TGTGCCATCAAACAGGGAGGCGCAGATACGCAGTATTTT | CAIKQGGADTQYF
once | TRBJ1-6 | TRBV7-8 | . | TGTGCCAGCAGCCTAACACAGACGGGGGTAAATTCACCCCTCCACTTT | CASSLTQTGVNSPLHF
. | TRBJ1-1 | TRBV2 | . | TGTGCCAGCAGTCCCAGGGGAAACACTGAAGCTTTCTTT | CASSPRGNTEAFF
once | TRBJ1-6 | TRBV5-1 | . | TGCGCCAGCAGCCTAGGAAATGGGGATTCACCCCTCCACTTT | CASSLGNGDSPLHF
. | TRBJ2-1 | TRBV2 | TRBD1 | TGTGCCAGCAGCTCGACAGGGGTCGGCAATGAGCAGTTCTTC | CASSSTGVGNEQFF
. | TRBJ2-5 | TRBV18 | . | TGTGCCAGCTCACCCCCACGAACAGCGGAGACCCAGTACTTC | CASSPPRTAETQYF
. | TRBJ2-6 | TRBV21-1 | . | TGTGCCAGCAGCAAAGTATTCAAGGGGGGTCCTGGGGCCAACGTCCTGACTTTC | CASSKVFKGGPGANVLTF
. | TRBJ1-2 | TRBV30 | . | TGTGCCTGGAGTGTATGGGGACGACGCTATGGCTACACCTTC | CAWSVWGRRYGYTF
. | TRBJ2-1 | TRBV29-1 | TRBD1 | TGCAGCGTTGAGGGGACAGCACACAATGAGCAGTTCTTC | CSVEGTAHNEQFF
once | TRBJ1-4 | TRBV6-5 | TRBD1 | TGTGCCAGCAGAACGGACAGGGATGAAAAACTGTTTTTT | CASRTDRDEKLFF
. | TRBJ1-1 | TRBV29-1 | . | TGCAGCGTTGGAGGACAGTACTTCTTGAACACTGAAGCTTTCTTT | CSVGGQYFLNTEAFF
few | TRBJ2-5 | TRBV10-3 | . | TGTGCCATCAGTGAGTCCGTTAGCAAGGAGACCCAGTACTTC | CAISESVSKETQYF
few | TRBJ1-2 | TRBV28 | . | TGTGCCAGCGTCGCGGGGGGAAGGCTGAACTATGGCTACACCTTC | CASVAGGRLNYGYTF
. | TRBJ1-5 | TRBV7-2 | . | TGTGCCAGCAGCTTACTATCAAGCAATCAGCCCCAGCATTTT | CASSLLSSNQPQHF
few | TRBJ2-4 | TRBV15 | . | TGTGCCACCAGCAGAGACCCTAGTGACATTCAGTACTTC | CATSRDPSDIQYF
. | TRBJ2-5 | TRBV18 | . | TGTGCCAGCTCACGGGGAAGTGGTGAGACCCAGTACTTC | CASSRGSGETQYF
. | TRBJ2-3 | TRBV5-1 | TRBD2 | TGCGCCAGCAGCACGACTAGCGGGGGCACAGATACGCAGTATTTT | CASSTTSGGTDTQYF
. | TRBJ1-6 | TRBV5-1 | . | TGCGCCAGCAGCTCGGACATAGGATCTACCCTACCCCTCCACTTT | CASSSDIGSTLPLHF
. | TRBJ2-7 | TRBV6-1 | . | TGTGCCAGCGAGCTTATCATCGGGGGCTCCTACGAGCAGTACTTC | CASELIIGGSYEQYF
. | TRBJ2-3 | TRBV5-8 | TRBD2 | TGTGCCAGCAGTCGAAGCGGGGGGGTAACAGATACGCAGTATTTT | CASSRSGGVTDTQYF
once | TRBJ1-1 | TRBV6-5 | TRBD1 | TGTGCCAGCAGTACGGGACAGCACACTGAAGCTTTCTTT | CASSTGQHTEAFF
few | TRBJ2-5 | TRBV5-1 | TRBD2 | TGCGCCAGCAGCTTAGGGACTAGCAGTGAAGAGACCCAGTACTTC | CASSLGTSSEETQYF
once | TRBJ2-7 | TRBV6-5 | . | TGTGCCAGCAGCCCTACAGGCTACGAGCAGTACTTC | CASSPTGYEQYF
. | TRBJ1-4 | TRBV6-6 | . | TGTGCCACCAGAGGCCCTGGCCCACGGGGTGAAAAACTGTTTTTT | CATRGPGPRGEKLFF
. | TRBJ1-2 | TRBV5-8 | . | TGTGCCAGCAGCTTGAATAACCTTTATGGCTACACCTTC | CASSLNNLYGYTF
. | TRBJ2-2 | TRBV7-3 | TRBD2 | TGTGCCAGCAGCTTCCCCCAGGCCCAGCGGGGGGGCTCGTATACCGGGGAGCTGTTTTTT | CASSFPQAQRGGSYTGELFF
. | TRBJ2-7 | TRBV28 | . | TGTGCCAGCAGTTTGCAGGGCGAGCAGTACTTC | CASSLQGEQYF
. | TRBJ1-2 | TRBV5-6 | . | TGTGCCAGCAGCTTTGGTCGAGGTAACTATGGCTACACCTTC | CASSFGRGNYGYTF
. | TRBJ2-1 | TRBV18 | TRBD1 | TGTGCCAGCTCACTAGGGACAGGGGGTAATGAGCAGTTCTTC | CASSLGTGGNEQFF
. | TRBJ1-2 | TRBV27 | . | TGTGCCAGCAAGAACCTCGGCTCTCTAAACTATGGCTACACCTTC | CASKNLGSLNYGYTF
. | TRBJ2-2 | TRBV19 | . | TGTGCCAGTAGTATAGATTTAGCCGGAACGAACACCGGGGAGCTGTTTTTT | CASSIDLAGTNTGELFF
. | TRBJ1-5 | TRBV7-2 | . | TGTGCCAGCAGCTTGAGCCAGTTAAGCAATCAGCCCCAGCATTTT | CASSLSQLSNQPQHF
. | TRBJ1-2 | TRBV5-1 | TRBD1 | TGCGCCAGCAGCTCGACAGGGGGCAGCTATGGCTACACCTTC | CASSSTGGSYGYTF
once | TRBJ2-5 | TRBV11-2 | . | TGTGCCAGCAGCTTAGGGAGGGGGCAGGGGACCCAGTACTTC | CASSLGRGQGTQYF
. | TRBJ2-5 | TRBV5-1 | . | TGCGCCAGCAGCTTGGGCCAAGAGACCCAGTACTTC | CASSLGQETQYF
. | TRBJ1-1 | TRBV10-3 | TRBD1 | TGTGCCATCAGGACAGGGAGGGAGGAGAACACTGAAGCTTTCTTT | CAIRTGREENTEAFF
. | TRBJ2-7 | TRBV9 | TRBD2 | TGTGCCAGCAGCTCCCGACTAGCGGGGTTTTACGAGCAGTACTTC | CASSSRLAGFYEQYF
once | TRBJ2-5 | TRBV7-6 | TRBD2 | TGTGCCAGCAGCACCCGGACTAGCCGAGATGTGGAGACCCAGTACTTC | CASSTRTSRDVETQYF
. | TRBJ2-1 | TRBV2 | . | TGTGCCAGCACCCCCCCGCCAGGATCCAACAATGAGCAGTTCTTC | CASTPPPGSNNEQFF
once | TRBJ1-2 | TRBV6-6 | TRBD1 | TGTGCCAGCAGTCAACCGGGACAGGGGAAGTATGGCTACACCTTC | CASSQPGQGKYGYTF
. | TRBJ1-6 | TRBV19 | . | TGTGCCAGTAGCACTTGGAATTCACCCCTCCACTTT | CASSTWNSPLHF
. | TRBJ2-3 | TRBV4-1 | . | TGCGCCAGCAGCCAAGCCCCCCTGACTAGCACAGATACGCAGTATTTT | CASSQAPLTSTDTQYF
once | TRBJ1-3 | TRBV6-1 | . | TGTGCCAGCCTCCGGGACAACTCTGGAAACACCATATATTTT | CASLRDNSGNTIYF